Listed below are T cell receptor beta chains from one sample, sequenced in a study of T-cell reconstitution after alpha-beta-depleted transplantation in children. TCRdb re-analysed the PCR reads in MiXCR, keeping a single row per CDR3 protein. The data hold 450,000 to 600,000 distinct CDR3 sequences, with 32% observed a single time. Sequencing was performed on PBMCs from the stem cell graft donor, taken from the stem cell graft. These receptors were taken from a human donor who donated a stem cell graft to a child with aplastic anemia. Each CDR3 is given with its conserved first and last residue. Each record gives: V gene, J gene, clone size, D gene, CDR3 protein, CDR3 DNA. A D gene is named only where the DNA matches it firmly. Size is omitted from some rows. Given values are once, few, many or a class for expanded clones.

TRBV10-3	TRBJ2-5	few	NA	CAISESDSIVETQYF	TGTGCCATCAGTGAGTCTGATAGCATCGTCGAGACCCAGTACTTC
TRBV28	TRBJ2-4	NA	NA	CASSRVRSAAKNIQYF	TGTGCCAGCAGCCGAGTGAGGTCGGCGGCCAAAAACATTCAGTACTTC
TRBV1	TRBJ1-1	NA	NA	CTSRSRGKLDTEAFF	TGCACCAGCAGATCGCGGGGTAAGTTGGACACTGAAGCTTTCTTT
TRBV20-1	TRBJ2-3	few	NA	CSARDRPRADTQYF	TGCAGTGCTAGAGATAGGCCCCGAGCAGATACGCAGTATTTT
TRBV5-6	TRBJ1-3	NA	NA	CASSWRDAGNTIYF	TGTGCCAGCAGCTGGAGAGATGCTGGAAACACCATATATTTT
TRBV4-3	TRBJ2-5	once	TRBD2	CASSQGTSGRLGETQYF	TGCGCCAGCAGCCAAGGGACTAGCGGGAGGTTAGGAGAGACCCAGTACTTC
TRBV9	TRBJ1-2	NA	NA	CASSVPTDLYGYTF	TGTGCCAGCAGCGTCCCAACCGACCTCTATGGCTACACCTTC
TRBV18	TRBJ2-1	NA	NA	CASSGTGFSYNEQFF	TGTGCCAGCTCCGGGACTGGCTTCTCCTACAATGAGCAGTTCTTC
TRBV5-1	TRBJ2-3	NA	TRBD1	CASSLAQGAPDTQYF	TGCGCCAGCAGCTTGGCACAGGGGGCCCCAGATACGCAGTATTTT
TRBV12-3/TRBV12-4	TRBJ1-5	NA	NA	CASSPRGGDGNQPQHF	TGTGCCAGCAGCCCCCGAGGGGGAGATGGAAATCAGCCCCAGCATTTT
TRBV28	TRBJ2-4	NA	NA	CASIKGIGNIQYF	TGTGCCAGCATTAAAGGGATTGGGAACATTCAGTACTTC
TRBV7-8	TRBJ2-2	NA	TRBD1	CASSYEGQYTGELFF	TGTGCCAGCAGCTATGAGGGACAGTACACCGGGGAGCTGTTTTTT